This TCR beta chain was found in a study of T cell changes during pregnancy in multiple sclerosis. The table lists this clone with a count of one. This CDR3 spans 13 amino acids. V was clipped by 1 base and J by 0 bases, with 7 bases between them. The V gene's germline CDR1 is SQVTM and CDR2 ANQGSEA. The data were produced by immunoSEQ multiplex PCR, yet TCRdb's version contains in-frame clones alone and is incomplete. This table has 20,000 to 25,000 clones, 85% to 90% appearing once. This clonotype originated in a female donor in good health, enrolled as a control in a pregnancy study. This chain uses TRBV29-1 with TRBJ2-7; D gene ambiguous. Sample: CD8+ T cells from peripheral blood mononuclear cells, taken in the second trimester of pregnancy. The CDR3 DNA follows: TGCAGCGTTGAAGGAGAAACCTCCTACGAGCAGTACTTC. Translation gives CSVEGETSYEQYF.